The 13 T cell receptor beta chains below all came from one sample that was sequenced in a study of response to subunit inactivated influenza vaccine. From the RT-PCR reads, TCRdb called clonotypes with MiXCR, one entry per CDR3 protein. The sample records about 780,000 distinct CDR3 sequences, about 18% being singletons. Specimen: PBMCs from blood, collected about 5 days after vaccination. These receptors originate from a man aged 50 to 59 who received an inactivated influenza vaccine.

About this clonotype: A much larger clone is a single base away; this may be a read error. This sequence joins TRBV28 and TRBJ2-7; 11 nucleotides align to TRBD1. Looked up from germline, CDR1 is MDHEN and CDR2 is SYDVKM. This CDR3 has 13 amino acids. Germline trimming cut 7 bases from V and 3 bases from J; bases unmatched to any gene: 2. This CDR3 is CASIGTGGYEQYF. CDR3 DNA: TGTGCCAGCATCGGGACAGGGGGCTACGAGCAGTACTTC.

V and J are TRBV6-5 and TRBJ1-5, with D possibly TRBD1 on 6 matching bases. The germline gives CDR1 MNHEY, CDR2 SVGAGI. Trimming removed 0 bases from V and 0 bases from J, with 12 bases in between. The CDR3 covers 17 residues. CDR3 residues: CASSYSGTLNSNQPQHF. The CDR3 coding sequence is TGTGCCAGCAGTTACTCCGGGACACTGAATAGCAATCAGCCCCAGCATTTT.

The chain recombines TRBV9 with TRBJ2-7; D call uncertain. Trimming removed 2 bases from V and 7 bases from J, with 19 bases in between. Germline V gene data show CDR1 as SGDLS and CDR2 as YYNGEE. This CDR3 is built from 15 residues. The CDR3 nucleotides read TGTGCCAGCAGCGTTGGTGGTGCCGGCACCCGTGAGCAGTACTTC. The encoded protein is CASSVGGAGTREQYF.

This clonotype was seen only a few times. J is TRBJ1-6 and V is TRBV30; TRBD1 agrees at 10 bases. The CDR3 has 15 amino acids. Germline V gene data show CDR1 as GTSNPN and CDR2 as SVGIG (reference sequence). V was clipped by 7 bases and J by 10 bases; unmatched bases: 13. CDR3 nucleotides: TGTGCCTCTCGACAGGGGGCGCAGGAATACTCACCCCTCCACTTT. Its protein is CASRQGAQEYSPLHF.

The chain employs TRBV20-1 and TRBJ2-1; 13 nucleotides agree with TRBD2. The germline CDR1 and CDR2 sequences are DFQATT and SNEGSKA (reference sequence). V was pared by 4 bases and J by 3 bases, with 3 bases of the junction left unmatched. This CDR3 is 15 amino acids long. Here the CDR3 DNA reads TGCAGTGCTATGGGACTAGCGGGGCACTACAATGAGCAGTTCTTC. The encoded protein is CSAMGLAGHYNEQFF.

This clonotype has only one observation. The CDR3 DNA reads as TGCAGTGCTAGAGTAGGATGGGCGGAGACCCAGTACTTC. Translated, it gives CSARVGWAETQYF. The chain carries TRBV20-1 and TRBJ2-5, with unresolved D. This CDR3 contains 13 residues. The germline V gene encodes CDR1 DFQATT and CDR2 SNEGSKA (reference sequence). V gave up 1 base and J gave up 5 bases, with 11 bases separating them.

J is TRBJ1-2 and V is TRBV12-3 or TRBV12-4, with TRBD1 matching 8 bases. The CDR3 extends over 13 amino acids. Germline trimming cut 5 bases from V and 8 bases from J; bases unmatched to any gene: 7. The CDR3 DNA sequence: TGTGCCAGCAGTACCGCAGGGGGCGCGGGCTACACCTTC. This translates into CASSTAGGAGYTF.

This clonotype was counted many times. This sequence joins TRBV9 and TRBJ2-1; D is perhaps TRBD2 (6 bases). The CDR3 is 14 residues long. The germline V gene has CDR1 SGDLS and CDR2 YYNGEE. The V and J ends lost 4 bases and 6 bases respectively, with 14 bases between them. CDR3 residues: CASSISGAPNEQFF. CDR3 DNA sequence: TGTGCCAGCAGCATATCGGGAGCCCCCAATGAGCAGTTCTTC.

The chain links TRBV7-2 to TRBJ1-2, with a tentative D call TRBD1 (6 bases). There are 15 residues in the CDR3. Germline CDR1 reads SGHTA; CDR2 reads FQGNSA. V lost 5 bases, J lost 4 bases, and 17 bases lay in between. As DNA, the CDR3 is TGTGCCAGCAGCCTCACAGGGCGAGGGAGCTATGGCTACACCTTC. It specifies CASSLTGRGSYGYTF.

The chain combines TRBV7-2 with TRBJ1-2; tentative D call: TRBD1 (6 bases). Germline lookup yields CDR1 SGHTA and CDR2 FQGNSA. The CDR3 is 14 residues long. Between the trimmed V and J ends, which lost 2 bases and 6 bases, there was a span of 13 bases. The CDR3 DNA is TGTGCCAGCAGCTTATCTGGGGGGGGCCATGGCTACACCTTC. Protein product: CASSLSGGGHGYTF.

CDR3 residues: CSARGGASSGLSYEQYF. CDR3 in DNA: TGCAGTGCTCGGGGGGGAGCGTCTAGCGGGCTCAGCTACGAGCAGTACTTC. This chain links TRBV20-1 with TRBJ2-7; 8 bases line up with TRBD2. Losses at the gene ends were 5 bases for V and 3 bases for J; bases not matched to a gene: 18. CDR1 DFQATT and CDR2 SNEGSKA come from the germline V gene (reference sequence). This CDR3 is built from 17 residues.

There are many counts of this clonotype. The chain is built from TRBV12-3 or TRBV12-4 and TRBJ1-5; D unresolved. Deletions cut 4 bases from V and 6 bases from J, with 7 bases between. The CDR3 is made up of 12 amino acids. CDR3 in amino acids: CASSSWGQPQHF. In DNA form, the CDR3 reads TGTGCCAGCAGTTCGTGGGGTCAGCCCCAGCATTTT.

The chain uses TRBV5-5 and TRBJ2-5, with D maybe TRBD1 (6 bases). Trimming shortened V by 3 bases and J by 5 bases, and 11 bases separated the two germline ends. Germline V gives CDR1 SGHKS, CDR2 YYEKEE (reference sequence). The CDR3 length is 13 residues. CDR3 in DNA: TGTGCCAGCAGCTCCTACAGGGTTGAGACCCAGTACTTC. Residues: CASSSYRVETQYF. Using reference TRBV5-5 and TRBJ2-5 for the parts outside the CDR3, the full variable domain is DAGVTQSPTHLIKTRGQQVTLRCSPISGHKSVSWYQQVLGQGPQFIFQYYEKEERGRGNFPDRFSARQFPNYSSELNVNALLLGDSALYLCASSSYRVETQYFGPGTRLLVL.